This T cell receptor beta chain was sequenced in a study of beta chain features in type 1 diabetes. The study reverse transcribed the entire isolated RNA, so it sequenced expressed TCRB transcripts. This table comes from immunoSEQ multiplex PCR, and its TCRdb copy is limited to in-frame clones, with some not included. The sample lists roughly 450,000 clones; 10% to 12% were seen once. Regarding this clone: Its specificity is not known.

V lost 4 bases, J lost 4 bases, and 4 bases stayed unmatched. The CDR3 is 15 residues long. Germline V gene lookup returns CDR1 SEHNR and CDR2 FQNEAQ (reference sequence). Whole-study findings and limits: Among type 1 diabetes patients, VDJ junctions had fewer insertions and more deletions. For patients, the naive, central memory and Treg TCRB repertoires appeared more alike than for healthy donors. Over-representation of high TCR-expressing cells was a possible consequence of cDNA sequencing.

Sequencing was performed on naive CD4+ T cells from blood. The sequence came from a woman aged 18-29 years in good health. The chain has TRBV7-9 and TRBJ2-2, with 9 bases lining up with TRBD1. CDR3 coding DNA: TGTGCCAGCAGCTGGGGACAGGGACCCACCGGGGAGCTGTTTTTT. Its translation is CASSWGQGPTGELFF. Using reference TRBV7-9 and TRBJ2-2 for the parts outside the CDR3, the full variable domain is DTGVSQNPRHKITKRGQNVTFRCDPISEHNRLYWYRQTLGQGPEFLTYFQNEAQLEKSRLLSDRFSAERPKGSFSTLEIQRTEQGDSAMYLCASSWGQGPTGELFFGEGSRLTVL.